This entry lists 7 T cell receptor beta chains sequenced from one sample in a study of blood T cell repertoires in COVID-19. This table comes from immunoSEQ multiplex PCR, and its TCRdb copy is limited to in-frame clones, with some not included. The table shows about 150,000 clones, with about 90% occurring only once. What was sequenced was peripheral blood. The receptors were sampled from a woman aged 55 to 70 with active or convalescent COVID-19.

This clone was seen only once. The chain has TRBV2 and TRBJ1-4; D gene ambiguous. With 4 bases removed from V and 8 bases from J, the gap between germline ends came to 5 bases. The CDR3 is 11 residues long. Per germline, CDR1 SNHLY and CDR2 FYNNEI. The chain's CDR3 is CASSGGEKLFF. CDR3 nucleotide sequence: TGTGCCAGCAGTGGAGGGGAAAAACTGTTTTTT.

The V and J genes are TRBV11-3 and TRBJ2-1; 11 bases line up with TRBD2. This CDR3 has 17 residues. The junction had 14 bases not matched to a gene; V was cut back by 4 bases and J by 9 bases. Germline CDR1 SGHNT, CDR2 YENEEA. The CDR3 sequence: CASSYRLAGTPRGEQFF. The DNA of the CDR3 is TGTGCCAGCAGCTATAGACTAGCGGGGACCCCCCGAGGTGAGCAGTTCTTC.

The chain has TRBV7-2 and TRBJ2-2, with TRBD1 as a possible D gene (5 bases). The CDR3 sequence is 12 residues long. V was shortened by 11 bases and J by 7 bases, with 14 bases between the two germline ends. The germline gives CDR1 SGHTA, CDR2 FQGNSA. This CDR3 reads CAGRRAIGELFF. As DNA, the CDR3 is TGTGCCGGTCGCAGGGCTATCGGGGAGCTGTTTTTT. Full variable domain (missing parts from reference TRBV7-2 and TRBJ2-2): GAGVSQSPSNKVTEKGKDVELRCDPISGHTALYWYRQSLGQGLEFLIYFQGNSAPDKSGLPSDRFSAERTGGSVSTLTIQRTQQEDSAVYLCAGRRAIGELFFGEGSRLTVL.

This clone was observed a few times. The chain uses TRBV6-2 or TRBV6-3 and TRBJ2-6, with 8 bases identical to TRBD1. This CDR3 is 16 amino acids long. Looked up from germline, CDR1 is MNHEY and CDR2 is SVGEGT. The V and J ends lost 4 bases and 3 bases, in that order; junction bases with no gene match: 5. Written as DNA, the CDR3 is TGTGCCAGCAGTTTAGGACAGGGAGTTGGGGCCAACGTCCTGACTTTC. This gives the protein CASSLGQGVGANVLTF.

The V and J genes are TRBV19 and TRBJ2-7, with TRBD1 matching 9 bases. Trimming at V came to 2 bases and at J to 5 bases, leaving 1 base not matched to a gene. This CDR3 comprises 13 residues. Per germline, CDR1 LNHDA and CDR2 SQIVND (reference sequence). In nucleotides, the CDR3 is TGTGCCAGTAGTATAAGGGACAGGGACGAGCAGTACTTC. Its translation is CASSIRDRDEQYF.

This clone was detected only once. V usage is TRBV9 and J usage is TRBJ1-5; no clear D gene. CDR1 is SGDLS and CDR2 is YYNGEE in the germline V gene. V lost 0 bases and J lost 7, with 11 bases in between. This CDR3 has 14 residues. Written as DNA, the CDR3 is TGTGCCAGCAGCGTAGGACTAGTTGGGCAGCCCCAGCATTTT. Its translation: CASSVGLVGQPQHF.

The chain is built from TRBV10-2 and TRBJ1-1, with 9 bases aligning to TRBD1. The CDR3 length is 15 residues. Germline CDR1 is WSHSY and CDR2 is SAAADI. With 6 bases clipped from V and 1 base from J, the junction kept 6 bases outside the gene matches. DNA of the CDR3: TGCGCCAGCAGGGGGACAGGGACTGGGAACACTGAAGCTTTCTTT. Residues: CASRGTGTGNTEAFF.